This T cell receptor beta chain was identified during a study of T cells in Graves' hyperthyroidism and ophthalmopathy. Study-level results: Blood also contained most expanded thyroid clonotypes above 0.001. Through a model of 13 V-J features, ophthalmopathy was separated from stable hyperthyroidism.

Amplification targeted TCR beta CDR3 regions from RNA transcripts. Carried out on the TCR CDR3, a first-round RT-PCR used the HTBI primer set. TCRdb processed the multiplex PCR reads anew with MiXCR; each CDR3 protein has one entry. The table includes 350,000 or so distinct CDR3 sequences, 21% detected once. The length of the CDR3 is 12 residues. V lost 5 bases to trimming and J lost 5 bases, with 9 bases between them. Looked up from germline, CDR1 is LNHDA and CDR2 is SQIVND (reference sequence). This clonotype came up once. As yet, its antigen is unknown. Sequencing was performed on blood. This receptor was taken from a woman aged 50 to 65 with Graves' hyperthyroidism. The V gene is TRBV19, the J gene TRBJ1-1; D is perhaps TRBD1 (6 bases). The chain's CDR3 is CASSVTGTEAFF. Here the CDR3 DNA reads TGTGCCAGTAGTGTAACAGGGACTGAAGCTTTCTTT.